The next 18 T cell receptor beta chains were all read from a single sample in a study of radiation and T cells in renal cell carcinoma (dated by TCRdb to 2018 to 2020). To prepare the library, the immunoSEQ multiplex PCR assay was applied. Entries here come from immuneACCESS through TCRdb and include only in-frame sequences with V and J called. Some clones fail to appear in such tables; in the studies checked, an unresolved V gene covers under half of the shortfall, and the cause of the remainder is unknown. This sample holds about 150,000 clones; about 88% were observed only once. Clones ranked in the top ten supply roughly 4% of the sample. Taken with the paper, the label for time point translates to: baseline pretreatment blood. The label giving this sample's treatment or condition can be read as: 15 Gy SBRT to primary tumor, nephrectomy 4 weeks later. Sequencing was performed on blood, taken from a patient whose treatment included radiotherapy and nephrectomy. The receptors stem from a woman in her 70s with renal cell carcinoma.

In DNA form, the CDR3 reads TGTGCCTGGAGTGTAGGCGAGTCTAACTATGGCTACACCTTC. It codes for CAWSVGESNYGYTF. V usage is TRBV30 and J usage is TRBJ1-2; no clear D. V was cut by 0 bases and J by 0 bases, with 8 bases left in between. The CDR3 is 14 residues long. Looked up from germline, CDR1 is GTSNPN and CDR2 is SVGIG (reference sequence). The full variable domain, completed using reference TRBV30 and TRBJ1-2, is SQTIHQWPATLVQPVGSPLSLECTVEGTSNPNLYWYRQAAGRGLQLLFYSVGIGQISSEVPQNLSASRPQDRQFILSSKKLLLSDSGFYLCAWSVGESNYGYTFGSGTRLTVV.

This clone was picked up a small number of times. This chain joins TRBV30 and TRBJ1-1, with a tentative D call TRBD1 (5 bases). V lost 4 bases, J lost 7 bases, and 13 bases lay in between. Germline CDR1 GTSNPN, CDR2 SVGIG (reference sequence). The CDR3 extends over 12 amino acids. CDR3 in DNA: TGTGCCTGGATTGAGGGGACCGTTGAAGCTTTCTTT. This gives the protein CAWIEGTVEAFF.

The chain is built from TRBV10-3 and TRBJ2-3; 9 bases map to TRBD1. Germline V gives CDR1 ENHRY, CDR2 SYGVKD. The length of the CDR3 is 13 residues. Trimming took 6 bases from V and 7 from J; bases not matched to a gene: 5. This CDR3 reads CAISPGQGNTQYF. The DNA of the CDR3 is TGTGCCATCAGCCCGGGACAGGGAAATACGCAGTATTTT.

The V and J genes are TRBV5-4 and TRBJ2-7; maybe TRBD2 (5 bases). V shed 4 bases and J shed 7 bases, with 12 bases lying between them. The CDR3 length is 12 residues. Germline CDR1 SGHNT, CDR2 YYREEE (reference sequence). The CDR3 bases are TGTGCCAGCAGCCCCTTTCCGGGAGAGCAGTACTTC. Protein: CASSPFPGEQYF.

In the case of this clone: Relative to the germline gene, one junction end is altered; a read error may explain this. The gene calls are TRBV19 and TRBJ1-6; D might be TRBD1 (5 bases). This CDR3 has 14 amino acids. Germline loops: CDR1 LNHDA, CDR2 SQIVND (reference sequence). Here the CDR3 reads CASRDRPANSPLHF. The DNA for the CDR3 is TGTGCAAGTAGGGACCGGCCCGCTAATTCACCCCTCCACTTT.

V and J are TRBV5-1 and TRBJ2-3; D may be TRBD1 (6 bases). The V gene lost 1 base and the J gene lost 2 bases, with 23 bases spanning the gap. The germline gives CDR1 SGHRS, CDR2 YFSETQ. The CDR3 extends over 19 amino acids. CDR3 loop: CASSLPYSQGPPNTDTQYF. As DNA, the CDR3 is TGCGCCAGCAGCTTGCCCTATTCACAGGGCCCCCCTAACACAGATACGCAGTATTTT.

This clone was counted once. Relative to the germline gene, one junction end is altered; a read error may explain this. The rearrangement uses TRBV29-1 and TRBJ2-7; 12 bases map to TRBD1. Germline CDR1 SQVTM, CDR2 ANQGSEA. This CDR3 contains 15 residues. The CDR3 nucleotides are TGCAGCGTTGGGGGGACAGGGGGCATCTCCGACGAGCAGTACTTC. It encodes CSVGGTGGISDEQYF.

In nucleotides, the CDR3 is TGTGCCAGCAGCCGAGGGACAGGGGAGGAGGCACGTGGCTACACCTTC. Translating gives CASSRGTGEEARGYTF. The chain recombines TRBV4-2 with TRBJ1-2, with TRBD1 matching over 10 bases. The CDR3 sequence is 16 residues long. Germline assignment: CDR1 LGHNA and CDR2 YNFKEQ. Trimming took 4 bases from V and 7 from J; bases not matched to a gene: 12.

The J gene is TRBJ2-1, the V gene TRBV4-3, with 13 nucleotides matching TRBD2. V lost 0 bases and J lost 7; bases outside the gene matches: 3. Per germline, CDR1 LGHNA and CDR2 YSLEER. This CDR3 is 16 amino acids long. The CDR3 nucleotides read TGCGCCAGCAGCCAAGAACTAGCGGGGGGGCAAAATGAGCAGTTCTTC. It translates to CASSQELAGGQNEQFF.

The chain recombines TRBV14 with TRBJ1-2, with 7 nucleotides matching TRBD1. Trimming took 1 base from V and 5 from J; bases not matched to a gene: 4. This CDR3 is built from 14 residues. Germline-derived CDR1 and CDR2 are SGHDN and FVKESK. CDR3 residues: CASSQVGTAYGYTF. CDR3 bases: TGTGCCAGCAGCCAAGTCGGGACAGCTTATGGCTACACCTTC.

The DNA of the CDR3 is TGTGCCAGCAGCAAGACAGGGAGCGATGAAGCTTTCTTT. This gives the protein CASSKTGSDEAFF. This rearrangement joins TRBV7-3 to TRBJ1-1; 7 positions match TRBD1. This CDR3 has 13 residues. The trim removed 5 bases at V and 7 bases at J, leaving 7 bases unmatched. Looked up from germline, CDR1 is SGHTA and CDR2 is FQGTGA.

The V and J genes are TRBV6-6 and TRBJ2-7, with D possibly called TRBD1 or TRBD2 (7 bases each). Germline loops: CDR1 MNHNY, CDR2 SVGAGI (reference sequence). V was pared by 5 bases and J by 4 bases, with 15 bases between. This CDR3 is 14 amino acids long. The CDR3 spells CASSSRGGSYEQYF. The CDR3 DNA reads as TGTGCCAGCAGTAGCAGGGGGGGATCATACGAGCAGTACTTC.

The V gene is TRBV5-6, the J gene TRBJ1-1; D call uncertain. Germline CDR1 and CDR2: SGHDT and YYEEEE. The CDR3 runs to 16 residues. V gave up 2 bases and J gave up 3 bases, with 17 bases separating them. The CDR3 DNA reads as TGTGCCAGCAGCTTTTGGTCAGGCGTATGGGACACTGAAGCTTTCTTT. It specifies CASSFWSGVWDTEAFF.

This chain connects TRBV19 to TRBJ1-5; D not certain. The CDR3 consists of 15 residues. V lost 5 bases to trimming and J lost 3 bases, with 14 bases between them. Germline CDR1 reads LNHDA; CDR2 reads SQIVND (reference sequence). The CDR3 nucleotides read TGTGCCAGTAGTTTCGCCCGGCAAGCCAATCAGCCCCAGCATTTT. Residues: CASSFARQANQPQHF.

The V gene is TRBV10-3, the J gene TRBJ2-1; 8 bases line up with TRBD2. J lost 7 bases, V lost 0 bases, and 2 bases had no gene match. CDR1 ENHRY and CDR2 SYGVKD come from the germline V gene. CDR3 length: 14 residues. CDR3 protein: CAISESGGANEQFF. CDR3 DNA sequence: TGTGCCATCAGTGAGTCCGGGGGGGCAAATGAGCAGTTCTTC.

This chain uses TRBV19 with TRBJ1-2; the D is unclear. The CDR3 has 13 amino acids. V was shortened by 5 bases and J by 6 bases, with 13 bases between the two germline ends. Germline CDR1 LNHDA, CDR2 SQIVND (reference sequence). Here the CDR3 reads CASSSSLANGYTF. The CDR3 nucleotides are TGTGCCAGTAGTTCCTCCCTAGCGAATGGCTACACCTTC. The variable domain in full, completed from reference TRBV19 and TRBJ1-2, reads DGGITQSPKYLFRKEGQNVTLSCEQNLNHDAMYWYRQDPGQGLRLIYYSQIVNDFQKGDIAEGYSVSREKKESFPLTVTSAQKNPTAFYLCASSSSLANGYTFGSGTRLTVV.

This clone was counted once. This chain links TRBV5-1 with TRBJ2-7; 10 bases are a match to TRBD1. Germline CDR1 and CDR2: SGHRS and YFSETQ. V dropped 2 bases and J dropped 5; count of bases not matched to a gene: 4. The CDR3 is 14 amino acids. CDR3 in amino acids: CASSFRTGGDEQYF. The CDR3 DNA sequence: TGCGCCAGCAGCTTCAGGACAGGGGGGGACGAGCAGTACTTC.

CDR3 protein: CASSPQTLNEKLFF. The CDR3 nucleotides are TGCGCCAGCAGCCCCCAGACCCTTAATGAAAAACTGTTTTTT. The V call is TRBV5-1, the J call TRBJ1-4; D is undetermined. The length of the CDR3 is 14 residues. Between the trimmed V and J ends, which lost 4 bases and 4 bases, there was a span of 11 bases. The germline V gene encodes CDR1 SGHRS and CDR2 YFSETQ.